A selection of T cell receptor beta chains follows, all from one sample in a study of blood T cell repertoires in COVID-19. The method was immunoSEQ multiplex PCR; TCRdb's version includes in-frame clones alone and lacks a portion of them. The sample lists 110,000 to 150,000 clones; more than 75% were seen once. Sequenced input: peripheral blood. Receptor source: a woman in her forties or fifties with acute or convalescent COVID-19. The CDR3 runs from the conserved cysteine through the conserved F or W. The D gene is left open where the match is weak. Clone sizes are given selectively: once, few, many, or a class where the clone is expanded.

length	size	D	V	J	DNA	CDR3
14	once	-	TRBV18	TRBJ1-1	TGTGCCAGCTCACCGGGGGAGGGGTTGCCTGAAGCTTTCTTT	CASSPGEGLPEAFF
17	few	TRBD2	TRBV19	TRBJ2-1	TGTGCCAGTAGTGTAGGACTAGCGGGGGGGCCCAGGAATGAGCAGTTCTTC	CASSVGLAGGPRNEQFF
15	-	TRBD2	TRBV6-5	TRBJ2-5	TGTGCCAGCAGGCTTGCTAGCGGGGAGTGGGAGACCCAGTACTTC	CASRLASGEWETQYF
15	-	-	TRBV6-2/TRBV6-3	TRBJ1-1	TGTGCCAGCAGTTCGGGTGGTCCGAGCTTGACTGAAGCTTTCTTT	CASSSGGPSLTEAFF
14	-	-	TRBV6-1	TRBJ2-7	TGTGCCAGCAGTGAAGCGTGGGGGGAATACGAGCAGTACTTC	CASSEAWGEYEQYF
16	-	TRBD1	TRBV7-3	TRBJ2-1	TGTGCCAGCAGCCAGGGGGCTACGCGCAGCGGCGATGAGCAGTTCTTC	CASSQGATRSGDEQFF
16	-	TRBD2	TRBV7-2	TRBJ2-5	TGTGCCAGCAGCCCACGGACTAGCGGGAGTTTGGAGACCCAGTACTTC	CASSPRTSGSLETQYF
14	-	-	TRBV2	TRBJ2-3	TGTGCCAGCAGTGTAGTGGGGCGCACAGATACGCAGTATTTT	CASSVVGRTDTQYF
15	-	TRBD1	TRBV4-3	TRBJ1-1	TGCGCCAGCAGCCAAGAGACAGGGGAGAACACTGAAGCTTTCTTT	CASSQETGENTEAFF
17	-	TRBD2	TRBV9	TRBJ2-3	TGTGCCAGCAGCGCAACAAGCCTAGCGGGTACCACAGATACGCAGTATTTT	CASSATSLAGTTDTQYF
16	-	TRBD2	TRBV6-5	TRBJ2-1	TGTGCCAGCAGTTCCCTAGCGGGGGCTTCTTACAATGAGCAGTTCTTC	CASSSLAGASYNEQFF
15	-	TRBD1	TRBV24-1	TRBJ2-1	TGTGCCACCAGTGATCCGGGACAGCCATACAATGAGCAGTTCTTC	CATSDPGQPYNEQFF
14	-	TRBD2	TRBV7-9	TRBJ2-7	TGTGCCAGCAGCCTTCTAGCGGGGGCCTACGAGCAGTACTTC	CASSLLAGAYEQYF
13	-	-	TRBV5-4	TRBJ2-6	TGTGCCAGCAGCCCGTCTGGGGCCAACGTCCTGACTTTC	CASSPSGANVLTF
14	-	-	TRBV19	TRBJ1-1	TGTGCCAGTAGTGCAAAACCCGGGGGGTCTGAAGCTTTCTTT	CASSAKPGGSEAFF
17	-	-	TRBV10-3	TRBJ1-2	TGTGCCATCAGTGACTCAGGGGAAGCCATAAGGGGCTATGGCTACACCTTC	CAISDSGEAIRGYGYTF
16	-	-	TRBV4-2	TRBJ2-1	TGTGCCAGCAGCCAAGAGGGCTATACTGCCTACAATGAGCAGTTCTTC	CASSQEGYTAYNEQFF
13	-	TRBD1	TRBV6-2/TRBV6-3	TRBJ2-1	TGTGCCAGCAGTATGACAGGGTACAATGAGCAGTTCTTC	CASSMTGYNEQFF
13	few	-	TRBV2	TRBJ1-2	TGTGCCAGCAGTGAAGCGCTTCTAGGAGGCTACACCTTC	CASSEALLGGYTF
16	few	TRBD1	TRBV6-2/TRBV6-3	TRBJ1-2	TGTGCCAGCAGTTACTCGCCCCTGTCAGGGGGGTATGGCTACACCTTC	CASSYSPLSGGYGYTF
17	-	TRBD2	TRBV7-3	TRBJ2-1	TGTGCCAGCAGCGTAGCCCCAGGGCGGGGGGAATACAATGAGCAGTTCTTC	CASSVAPGRGEYNEQFF
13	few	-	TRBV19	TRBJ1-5	TGTGCCAGTGCATCAGGGGTAAATCAGCCCCAGCATTTT	CASASGVNQPQHF
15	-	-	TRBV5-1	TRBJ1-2	TGCGCCAGCAGCTTGGATGTGACAGACTACTATGGCTACACCTTC	CASSLDVTDYYGYTF
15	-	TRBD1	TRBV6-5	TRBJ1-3	TGTGCCAGCAGCCAAGCAGGGGGTACTGGAAACACCATATATTTT	CASSQAGGTGNTIYF
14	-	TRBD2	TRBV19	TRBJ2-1	TGTGCCACACTCAGCGGGGGGGCCCACAATGAGCAGTTCTTC	CATLSGGAHNEQFF
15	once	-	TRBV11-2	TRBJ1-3	TGTGCCAGCAGCTCCCTGAAGGAGACCGGGAACACCATATATTTT	CASSSLKETGNTIYF
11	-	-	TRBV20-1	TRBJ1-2	TGCAGTGCTCCCAGAAGCTATGGCTACACCTTC	CSAPRSYGYTF
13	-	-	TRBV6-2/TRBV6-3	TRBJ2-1	TGTGCCAGCAGTTACACCAGCTACAATGAGCAGTTCTTC	CASSYTSYNEQFF
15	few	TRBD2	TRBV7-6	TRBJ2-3	TGTGCCAGCAGCCCCGCGGGGGAGAGCACAGATACGCAGTATTTT	CASSPAGESTDTQYF
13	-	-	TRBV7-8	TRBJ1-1	TGTGCCAGCAGCCCAGATGGTATTCCCACAGCTTTCTTT	CASSPDGIPTAFF
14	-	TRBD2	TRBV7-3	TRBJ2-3	TGTGCCAGCAGCTTAACAAGCGGGGGAGATACGCAGTATTTT	CASSLTSGGDTQYF
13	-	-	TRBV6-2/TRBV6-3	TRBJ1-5	TGTGCCAGCAGTTACGAGACAATGCAGCCCCAGCATTTT	CASSYETMQPQHF
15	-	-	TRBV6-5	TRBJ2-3	TGTGCCAGCAGTTACTCAGGGACATCTCCAGATACGCAGTATTTT	CASSYSGTSPDTQYF
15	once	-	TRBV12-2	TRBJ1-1	TGTGCAAGTCGCTTAGGGGTGGGGGCAAACACTGAAGCTTTCTTT	CASRLGVGANTEAFF
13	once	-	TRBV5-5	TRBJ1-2	TGTGCCAGCAGCTCGGTCGGGTTGGAGGTCTACACCTTC	CASSSVGLEVYTF
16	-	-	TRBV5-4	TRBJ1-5	TGTGCCAGCAGCTTTGGGGGGGGTAAAGAGGGTCAGCCCCAGCATTTT	CASSFGGGKEGQPQHF
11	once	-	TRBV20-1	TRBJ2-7	TGCAGTGCTAGCACAGATTACGAGCAGTACTTC	CSASTDYEQYF
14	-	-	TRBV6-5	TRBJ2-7	TGTGCCAGCAGTTACGTATGGGGGGAGTACGAGCAGTACTTC	CASSYVWGEYEQYF
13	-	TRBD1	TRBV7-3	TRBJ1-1	TGTGCCAGCAGCAGGGACAGGAACACTGAAGCTTTCTTT	CASSRDRNTEAFF
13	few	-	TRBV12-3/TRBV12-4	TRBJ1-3	TGTGCCAGCAGTTTCAGATATGGAAACACCATATATTTT	CASSFRYGNTIYF